These T cell receptor beta chains were read from a single sample in a study of T-cell memory formation after mild COVID-19. TCRdb ran MiXCR on the 5' RACE reads and lists one entry per CDR3 protein. The table shows around 500,000 distinct CDR3 sequences, with around a sixth occurring only once. Sample: PBMCs or a T cell subset sorted from them (not recorded which). These receptors were collected from an adult woman who had mild COVID-19 (a few samples of this study predate the infection). Cell type and time point are not known. The CDR3 runs from the conserved cysteine through the conserved F or W. Fields, in order: J gene, clone size, D gene, V gene, CDR3 DNA, CDR3 protein. A D gene is named only where the DNA matches it firmly. Size is stated for part of the rows, as once, few or many counts, or as a class when the clone is expanded.

j_gene: TRBJ2-7
abundance: few
d_gene: NA
v_gene: TRBV2
CDR3nt: TGTGCCAGCAACGCAGGGAGCTCCTACGAGCAGTACTTC
CDR3aa: CASNAGSSYEQYF

j_gene: TRBJ2-3
abundance: NA
d_gene: TRBD1
v_gene: TRBV20-1
CDR3nt: TGCAGTGCCCTTCCGGGACAGGGGGGCGCAGATACGCAGTATTTT
CDR3aa: CSALPGQGGADTQYF

j_gene: TRBJ2-5
abundance: few
d_gene: TRBD1
v_gene: TRBV3-1
CDR3nt: TGTGCCAGCAGCCAAGGGTGGATTGGACAGGGGCAAGAGACCCAGTACTTC
CDR3aa: CASSQGWIGQGQETQYF

j_gene: TRBJ2-7
abundance: NA
d_gene: TRBD2
v_gene: TRBV7-2
CDR3nt: TGTGCCAGCAGCTTAGCCCCCCTAGCGGGAGTTCACGAGCAGTACTTC
CDR3aa: CASSLAPLAGVHEQYF

j_gene: TRBJ1-2
abundance: NA
d_gene: TRBD1
v_gene: TRBV3-1
CDR3nt: TGTGCCAGCAGCCGTCGGACAGGGCAGCCGGGGGGCTACACCTTC
CDR3aa: CASSRRTGQPGGYTF

j_gene: TRBJ2-2
abundance: NA
d_gene: NA
v_gene: TRBV29-1
CDR3nt: TGCAGCGTTTCGGAGACAGGGAACACCGGGGAGCTGTTTTTT
CDR3aa: CSVSETGNTGELFF

j_gene: TRBJ2-3
abundance: NA
d_gene: TRBD1
v_gene: TRBV5-1
CDR3nt: TGCGCCAGCAGCTTGGCCCTATACCGGGACAGGGTAACAGATACGCAGTATTTT
CDR3aa: CASSLALYRDRVTDTQYF

j_gene: TRBJ1-1
abundance: NA
d_gene: TRBD1
v_gene: TRBV11-2
CDR3nt: TGTGCCAGCAGCTTCTATACCGGGACAGGGGACACTGAAGCTTTCTTT
CDR3aa: CASSFYTGTGDTEAFF

j_gene: TRBJ2-5
abundance: many
d_gene: TRBD1
v_gene: TRBV9
CDR3nt: TGTGCCAGCAGCCAGGGGAACATGCAGGGGGAGCTGAAGACCCAGTACTTC
CDR3aa: CASSQGNMQGELKTQYF

j_gene: TRBJ1-5
abundance: NA
d_gene: NA
v_gene: TRBV21-1
CDR3nt: TGTGCCAGCAGCAAAGGACTCAATCAGCCCCAGCATTTT
CDR3aa: CASSKGLNQPQHF